The present entry profiles one T cell receptor beta chain with its context. Its antigen remains unknown. The repertoire was sequenced with immunoSEQ multiplex PCR; TCRdb's copy has only in-frame clones and lacks some. In the table there are 90,000 to 140,000 clones, 86% of which are singletons. These data belong to a study of cytomegalovirus exposure and HLA in healthy donors. Study-wide results and limits: The study put 150 to 200 TCR beta chains on its list as cytomegalovirus-associated. Across donors, most TCRs were seen rarely, yet some public ones were widespread.

CDR1 SGHRS and CDR2 YFSETQ come from the germline V gene. After removal of 7 bases from V and 9 bases from J, the junction contained 14 bases not matched to a gene. CDR3 length: 14 amino acids. This sequence originates from a young woman in good health and CMV-seropositive. The genes are TRBV5-1 and TRBJ2-5, with TRBD2 matching over 8 bases. Sequenced: PBMCs. CDR3 DNA: TGCGCCAGCGACGGGGGGGACTCTCGTGGGGCCCAGTACTTC. Protein sequence: CASDGGDSRGAQYF.